This T cell receptor beta chain emerged from a study of cytomegalovirus exposure and HLA in healthy donors. This CDR3 is built from 13 residues. The ends were cut back, 9 bases at V and 1 base at J, with 12 bases in the middle. Germline CDR1 and CDR2: LNHDA and SQIVND (reference sequence). On this clone itself: The target antigen is unknown.

Method: immunoSEQ multiplex PCR; TCRdb's copy keeps in-frame clones and lacks some. Of 190,000 or so clones in the sample, around 82% were seen once. Study-level findings and limits: There were approximately 150 TCR beta chains listed as cytomegalovirus-associated.

The clonotype was recovered from a woman aged 18-35 years in good health and CMV-seropositive. This chain joins TRBV19 and TRBJ1-1; D possibly corresponds to TRBD1 (5 bases). The sequencing sample was made of PBMCs. CDR3 coding DNA: TGTGCCAGCCAGGGAACTGAGAACACTGAAGCTTTCTTT. It encodes CASQGTENTEAFF.